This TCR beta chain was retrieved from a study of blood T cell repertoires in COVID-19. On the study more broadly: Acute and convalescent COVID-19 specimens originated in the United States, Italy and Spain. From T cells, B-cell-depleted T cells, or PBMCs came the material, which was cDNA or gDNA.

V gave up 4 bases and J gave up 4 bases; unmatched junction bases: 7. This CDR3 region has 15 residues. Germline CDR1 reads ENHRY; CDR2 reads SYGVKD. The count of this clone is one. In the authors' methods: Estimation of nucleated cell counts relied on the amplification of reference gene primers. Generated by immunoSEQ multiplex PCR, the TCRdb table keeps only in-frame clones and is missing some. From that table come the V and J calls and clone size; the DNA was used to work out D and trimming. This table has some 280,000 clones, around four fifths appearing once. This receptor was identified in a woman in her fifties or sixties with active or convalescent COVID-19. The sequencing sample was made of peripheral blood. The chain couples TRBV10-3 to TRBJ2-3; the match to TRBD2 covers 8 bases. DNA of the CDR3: TGTGCCATCAGTGTAATGGCGGGAGGCCCAGATACGCAGTATTTT. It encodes CAISVMAGGPDTQYF.